A selection of T cell receptor beta chains follows, all from one sample in a study of blood T cell repertoires in COVID-19. The repertoire was sequenced with immunoSEQ multiplex PCR; TCRdb's copy has only in-frame clones and lacks some. This table holds almost 30,000 clones, 80% found once. Sequencing used peripheral blood. These receptors originate from an older woman with acute or convalescent COVID-19. The CDR3 runs from the conserved cysteine through the conserved F or W. The D gene is left open where the match is weak. The size of a clone is reported for some rows only, either as once, few or many, or as a class for expanded clones.

TRBV6-5	TRBJ1-1	NA	14	NA	TGTGCCAGCAGTCGGACAGTGAAAGACACTGAAGCTTTCTTT	CASSRTVKDTEAFF
TRBV4-3	TRBJ2-7	TRBD1	14	NA	TGCGCCAGCAGCCCCGGACAGGGGACCTACGAGCAGTACTTC	CASSPGQGTYEQYF
TRBV5-1	TRBJ1-1	TRBD1	14	NA	TGCGCCAGCAGCTTGGGACAGGGGCGGACTGAAGCTTTCTTT	CASSLGQGRTEAFF
TRBV5-6	TRBJ1-2	TRBD1	17	NA	TGTGCCAGCAGCTTGCCACAGGGGGATTTAGCTAACTATGGCTACACCTTC	CASSLPQGDLANYGYTF
TRBV6-5	TRBJ1-5	TRBD1	15	NA	TGTGCCAGCAGTTACAGTGCAGGGGGCGATCAGCCCCAGCATTTT	CASSYSAGGDQPQHF
TRBV7-2	TRBJ2-3	TRBD2	15	NA	TGTGCCAGCAGCTTAGTGCCTAGCGGAGCCTGGGGGCAGTATTTT	CASSLVPSGAWGQYF
TRBV3-1/TRBV3-2	TRBJ2-3	NA	18	few	TGTGCCAGCAGCCAAGCGGGGGGCACACACTCTAGCACAGATACGCAGTATTTT	CASSQAGGTHSSTDTQYF
TRBV19	TRBJ1-2	TRBD1	17	NA	TGTGCCAGTACCTCAGGGGGTGTTATACAAACGATCTATGGCTACACCTTC	CASTSGGVIQTIYGYTF
TRBV5-5	TRBJ2-1	TRBD2	15	NA	TGTGCCAGCAGGTTCGGGCTAGCGGGAGAGAATGAGCAGTTCTTC	CASRFGLAGENEQFF
TRBV28	TRBJ1-5	NA	19	NA	TGTGCCAGCAGTCTCCCCAGGGGAGCGGGGCCTAGTGGCAATCAGCCCCAGCATTTT	CASSLPRGAGPSGNQPQHF
TRBV6-5	TRBJ1-6	NA	15	NA	TGTGCCAGCAGTTACTCGCGACAGCCTAATTCACCCCTCCACTTT	CASSYSRQPNSPLHF
TRBV5-1	TRBJ2-1	TRBD1	15	NA	TGCGCCAGCAGCACCTCCCAGGGGGCGTCGGGTGAGCAGTTCTTC	CASSTSQGASGEQFF
TRBV6-6	TRBJ2-1	TRBD2	16	NA	TGTGCCAGCAGTCCGCTAGCGGGACGCTCCTACAATGAGCAGTTCTTC	CASSPLAGRSYNEQFF
TRBV6-5	TRBJ1-4	NA	15	NA	TGTGCCAGCAACAATGTAGGATTTGGAGGTGAAAAACTGTTTTTT	CASNNVGFGGEKLFF
TRBV19	TRBJ2-5	NA	13	NA	TGTGCCAGCGCTAGGACAGCTCAAGAGACCCAGTACTTC	CASARTAQETQYF
TRBV6-5	TRBJ1-1	TRBD1	15	NA	TGTGCCAGCAGCGCTCCAGGGGGTAAAGGGCCTGAAGCTTTCTTT	CASSAPGGKGPEAFF
TRBV11-2	TRBJ2-3	TRBD1	15	NA	TGTGCCAGCAGCTCGTCCCGGGACAGGGGAAATACGCAGTATTTT	CASSSSRDRGNTQYF
TRBV2	TRBJ1-3	TRBD1	16	NA	TGTGCCAGCAGTGAAGAAACTACAGGGGCTGGAAACACCATATATTTT	CASSEETTGAGNTIYF
TRBV21-1	TRBJ2-3	NA	15	few	TGTGCCAGCACCGCAGCGGGTGGGCCCACAGATACGCAGTATTTT	CASTAAGGPTDTQYF
TRBV24-1	TRBJ2-7	NA	14	NA	TGTGCCACCAGTGATCCCGGCGGAGTGGGTGAGCAGTACTTC	CATSDPGGVGEQYF
TRBV5-8	TRBJ2-3	NA	16	NA	TGTGCCAGCAGCTTGGGGCGGGACGTGAGCACAGATACGCAGTATTTT	CASSLGRDVSTDTQYF
TRBV28	TRBJ1-1	NA	16	NA	TGTGCCAGCAGTGGGATGATACAACAGGGTGACACTGAAGCTTTCTTT	CASSGMIQQGDTEAFF
TRBV7-9	TRBJ1-1	NA	14	NA	TGTGCCAGCAGCTTAGAATCGGGGATCACTGAAGCTTTCTTT	CASSLESGITEAFF